This TCR beta chain was recorded in a study of tumor and adjacent non-tumor tissue in lung cancer. Study overall: Stage I to III disease affected roughly 10 men and about five women aged roughly 30 to 80. Regarding the study as a whole: Shorter survival was associated with higher TCR diversity in tumors.

RNA was extracted from bulk tissue without any cell sorting. Newly diagnosed lung cancer patients had thoracic surgery in China, August–November 2014, without prior chemotherapy. A remark on this clonotype: The antigen is not known. An end of the junction does not agree with germline; a read error may underlie this.

The library came from three nested PCR rounds adapted from ARM-PCR protocols. MiXCR was run by TCRdb on the multiplex PCR reads, yielding one entry per CDR3 protein. The sample has approximately 90,000 distinct CDR3 sequences, roughly 62% seen once. Source material: lung tumor tissue. The sequence came from a man aged 65 to 79 with non-small cell lung cancer.

The CDR3 is CASRWGGPDGSQPQHF. The CDR3 DNA follows: TGTGCCAGTAGATGGGGGGGACCCGACGGCAGTCAGCCTCAGCATTTT. The rearrangement uses TRBV12-3 or TRBV12-4 and TRBJ1-5; possibly TRBD1 for D (5 bases). CDR3 length: 16 amino acids.